This T cell receptor beta chain was profiled in a study of OX40 agonist ivuxolimab in advanced cancers. The overall study: While on treatment, patients had intravenous ivuxolimab at 0.01 to 10 mg/kg every 2 weeks. There were three patients with partial responses, one having hepatocellular carcinoma and two cutaneous melanoma. Of the participants, about 40% had some prior anti-PD-1, anti-PD-L1 or anti-CTLA-4 therapy, which was allowed.

The CDR3 has 17 residues. Germline values: CDR1 SGHTA, CDR2 FQGTGA. The trim removed 5 bases at V and 2 bases at J, leaving 6 bases unmatched. Only in-frame clones appear in the TCRdb table, and some are missing; sequencing was by immunoSEQ multiplex PCR. There are tens of thousands of clones in the sample; more than 75% occur only once, and 14% to 15% lies in the top ten. Blood was sampled at baseline, cycle 4 day 1, and cycle 7 day 1. This receptor was identified in an adult with an advanced solid tumor such as melanoma, head and neck, liver or kidney cancer. The V and J genes are TRBV7-3 and TRBJ2-7; 16 nucleotides agree with TRBD2. Material: CD4+ or CD8+ T cells sorted from blood, obtained in a trial of the OX40 agonist ivuxolimab. CDR3 region: CASSAEGLAGGTYEQYF. CDR3 bases: TGTGCCAGCAGCGCCGAGGGACTAGCGGGAGGGACCTACGAGCAGTACTTC.